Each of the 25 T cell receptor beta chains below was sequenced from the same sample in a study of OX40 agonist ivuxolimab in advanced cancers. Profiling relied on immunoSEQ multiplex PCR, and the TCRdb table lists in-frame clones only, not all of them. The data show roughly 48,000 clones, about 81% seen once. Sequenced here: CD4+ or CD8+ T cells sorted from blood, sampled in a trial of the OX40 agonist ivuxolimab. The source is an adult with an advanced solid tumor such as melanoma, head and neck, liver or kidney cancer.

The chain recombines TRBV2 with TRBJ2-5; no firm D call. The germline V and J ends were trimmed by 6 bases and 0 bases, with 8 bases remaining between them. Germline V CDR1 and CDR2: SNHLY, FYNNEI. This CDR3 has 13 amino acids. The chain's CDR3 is CASRGSYQETQYF. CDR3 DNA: TGTGCCAGCAGGGGGTCGTACCAAGAGACCCAGTACTTC.

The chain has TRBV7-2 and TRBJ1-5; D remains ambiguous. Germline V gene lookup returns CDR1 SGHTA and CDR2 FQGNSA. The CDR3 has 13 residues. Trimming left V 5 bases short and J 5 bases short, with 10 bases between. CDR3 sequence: CASSQALDQPQHF. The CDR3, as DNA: TGTGCCAGCAGCCAGGCCCTCGATCAGCCCCAGCATTTT.

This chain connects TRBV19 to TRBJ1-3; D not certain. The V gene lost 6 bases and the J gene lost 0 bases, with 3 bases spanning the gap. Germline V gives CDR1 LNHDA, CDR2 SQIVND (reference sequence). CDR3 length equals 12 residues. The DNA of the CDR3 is TGTGCCAGTAGAAGCTCTGGAAACACCATATATTTT. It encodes CASRSSGNTIYF.

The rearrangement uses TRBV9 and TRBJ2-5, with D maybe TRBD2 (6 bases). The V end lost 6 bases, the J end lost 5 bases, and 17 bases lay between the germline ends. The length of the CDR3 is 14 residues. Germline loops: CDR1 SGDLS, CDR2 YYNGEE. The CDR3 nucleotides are TGTGCCAGCACCAGAGGGAGGCTAGGGGAGACCCAGTACTTC. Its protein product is CASTRGRLGETQYF.

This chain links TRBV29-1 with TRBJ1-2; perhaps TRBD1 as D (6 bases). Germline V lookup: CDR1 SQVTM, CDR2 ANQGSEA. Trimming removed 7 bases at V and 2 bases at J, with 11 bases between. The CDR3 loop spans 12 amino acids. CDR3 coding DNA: TGCAGCGCGGACACAGGGAACTATGGCTACACCTTC. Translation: CSADTGNYGYTF.

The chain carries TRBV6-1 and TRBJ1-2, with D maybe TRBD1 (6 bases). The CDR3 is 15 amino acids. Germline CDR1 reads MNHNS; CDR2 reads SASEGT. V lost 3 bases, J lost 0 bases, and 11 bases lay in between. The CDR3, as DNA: TGTGCCAGCAGTGAGTTCACAGGGCCTAACTATGGCTACACCTTC. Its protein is CASSEFTGPNYGYTF.

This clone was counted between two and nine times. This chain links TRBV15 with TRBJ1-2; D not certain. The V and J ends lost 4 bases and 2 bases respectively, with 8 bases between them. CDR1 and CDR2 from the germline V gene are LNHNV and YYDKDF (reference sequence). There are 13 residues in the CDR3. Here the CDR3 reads CATSKAENYGYTF. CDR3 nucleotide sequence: TGTGCCACCAGCAAAGCAGAGAACTATGGCTACACCTTC.

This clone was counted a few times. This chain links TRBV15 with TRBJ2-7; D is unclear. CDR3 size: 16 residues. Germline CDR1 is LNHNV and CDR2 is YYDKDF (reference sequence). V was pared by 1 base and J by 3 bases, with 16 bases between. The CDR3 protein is CATSRGGGATYYEQYF. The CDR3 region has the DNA TGTGCCACCAGCAGAGGTGGCGGAGCGACCTACTACGAGCAGTACTTC.

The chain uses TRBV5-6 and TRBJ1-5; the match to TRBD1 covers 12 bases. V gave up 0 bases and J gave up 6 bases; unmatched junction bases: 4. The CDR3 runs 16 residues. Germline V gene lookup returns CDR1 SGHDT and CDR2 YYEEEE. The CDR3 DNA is TGTGCCAGCAGCTTGGCGGGGACAGGGGGCAGTCAGCCCCAGCATTTT. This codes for CASSLAGTGGSQPQHF.

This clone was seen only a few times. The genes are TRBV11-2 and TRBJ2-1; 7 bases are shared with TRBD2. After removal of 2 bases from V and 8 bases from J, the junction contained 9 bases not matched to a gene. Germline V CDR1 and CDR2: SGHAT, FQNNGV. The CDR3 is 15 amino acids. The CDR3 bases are TGTGCCAGCAGCTTAAGCGGCGGGAGTATGGATGAGCAGTTCTTC. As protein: CASSLSGGSMDEQFF. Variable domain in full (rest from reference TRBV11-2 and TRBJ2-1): EAGVAQSPRYKIIEKRQSVAFWCNPISGHATLYWYQQILGQGPKLLIQFQNNGVVDDSQLPKDRFSAERLKGVDSTLKIQPAKLEDSAVYLCASSLSGGSMDEQFFGPGTRLTVL.

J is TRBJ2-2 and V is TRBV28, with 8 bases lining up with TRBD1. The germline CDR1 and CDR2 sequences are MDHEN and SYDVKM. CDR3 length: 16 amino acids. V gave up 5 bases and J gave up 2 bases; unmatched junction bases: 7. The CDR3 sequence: CASSVLGTGNTGELFF. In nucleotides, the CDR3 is TGTGCCAGCAGTGTGCTCGGGACAGGCAACACCGGGGAGCTGTTTTTT. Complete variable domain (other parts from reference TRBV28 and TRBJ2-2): DVKVTQSSRYLVKRTGEKVFLECVQDMDHENMFWYRQDPGLGLRLIYFSYDVKMKEKGDIPEGYSVSREKKERFSLILESASTNQTSMYLCASSVLGTGNTGELFFGEGSRLTVL.

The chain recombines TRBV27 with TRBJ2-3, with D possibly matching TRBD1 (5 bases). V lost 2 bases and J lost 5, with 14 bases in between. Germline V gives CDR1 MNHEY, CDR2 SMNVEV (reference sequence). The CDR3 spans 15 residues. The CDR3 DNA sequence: TGTGCCAGCAGTTTACAGGGCATATCAGAAGATACGCAGTATTTT. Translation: CASSLQGISEDTQYF.

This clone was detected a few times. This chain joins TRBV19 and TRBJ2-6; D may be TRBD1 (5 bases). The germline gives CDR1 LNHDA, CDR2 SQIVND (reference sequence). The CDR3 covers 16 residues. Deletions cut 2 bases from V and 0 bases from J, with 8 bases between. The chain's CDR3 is CASSIRGGSGANVLTF. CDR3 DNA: TGTGCCAGTAGTATAAGGGGCGGCTCTGGGGCCAACGTCCTGACTTTC.

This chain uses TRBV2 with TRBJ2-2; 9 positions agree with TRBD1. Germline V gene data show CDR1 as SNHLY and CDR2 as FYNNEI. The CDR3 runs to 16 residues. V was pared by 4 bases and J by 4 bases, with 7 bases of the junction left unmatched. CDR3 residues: CASSVIQGASTGELFF. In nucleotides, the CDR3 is TGTGCCAGCAGTGTAATACAGGGGGCTAGCACCGGGGAGCTGTTTTTT.

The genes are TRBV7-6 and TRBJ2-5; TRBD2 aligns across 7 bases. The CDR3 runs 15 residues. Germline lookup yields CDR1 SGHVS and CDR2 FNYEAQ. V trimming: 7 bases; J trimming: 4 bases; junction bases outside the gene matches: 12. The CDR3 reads CASIGGGDKRETQYF. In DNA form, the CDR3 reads TGTGCCAGCATCGGGGGAGGGGATAAAAGAGAGACCCAGTACTTC.

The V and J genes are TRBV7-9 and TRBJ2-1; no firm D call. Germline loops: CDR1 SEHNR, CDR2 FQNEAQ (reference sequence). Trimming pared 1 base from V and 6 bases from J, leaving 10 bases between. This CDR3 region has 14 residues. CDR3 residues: CASSLGFSPNEQFF. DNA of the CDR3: TGTGCCAGCAGCTTAGGCTTTAGCCCCAATGAGCAGTTCTTC.

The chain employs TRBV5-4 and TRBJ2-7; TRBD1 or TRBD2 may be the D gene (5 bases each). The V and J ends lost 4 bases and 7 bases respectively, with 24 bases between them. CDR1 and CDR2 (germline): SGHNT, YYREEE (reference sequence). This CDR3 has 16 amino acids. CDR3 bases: TGTGCCAGCAGCAAGCCGGGACGAGGGACGGGATTAGAGCAGTACTTC. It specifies CASSKPGRGTGLEQYF.

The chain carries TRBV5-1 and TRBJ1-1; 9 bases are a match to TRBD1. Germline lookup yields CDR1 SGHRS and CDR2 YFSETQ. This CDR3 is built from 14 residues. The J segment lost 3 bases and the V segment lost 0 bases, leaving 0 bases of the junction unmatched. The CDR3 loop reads CASSLGDRDTEAFF. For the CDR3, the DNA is TGCGCCAGCAGCTTGGGGGACAGGGACACTGAAGCTTTCTTT.

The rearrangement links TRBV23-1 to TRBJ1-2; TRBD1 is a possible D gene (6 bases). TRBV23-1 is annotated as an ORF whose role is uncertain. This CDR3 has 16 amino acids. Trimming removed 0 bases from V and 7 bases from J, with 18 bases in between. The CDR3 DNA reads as TGCGCCAGCAGTCAATCCTCACAGGGTCTCCATGCTGGCTACACCTTC. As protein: CASSQSSQGLHAGYTF.

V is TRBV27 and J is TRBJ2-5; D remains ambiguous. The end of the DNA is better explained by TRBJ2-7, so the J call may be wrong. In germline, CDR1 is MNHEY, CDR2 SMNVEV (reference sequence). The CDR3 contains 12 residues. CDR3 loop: CANSRGSYEQYF. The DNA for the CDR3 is TGTGCTAATAGTCGCGGATCCTACGAGCAGTACTTC.

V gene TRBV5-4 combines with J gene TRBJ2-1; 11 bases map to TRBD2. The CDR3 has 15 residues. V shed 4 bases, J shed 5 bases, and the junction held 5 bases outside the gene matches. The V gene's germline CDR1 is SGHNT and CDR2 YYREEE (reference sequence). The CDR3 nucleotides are TGTGCCAGCAGCGTTTGGACTAGCGGGCACAATGAGCAGTTCTTC. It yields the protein CASSVWTSGHNEQFF.

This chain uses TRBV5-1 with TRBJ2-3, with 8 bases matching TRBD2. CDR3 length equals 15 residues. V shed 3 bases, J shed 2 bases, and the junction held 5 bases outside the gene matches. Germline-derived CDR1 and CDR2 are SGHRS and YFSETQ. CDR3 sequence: CASSSAAGDTDTQYF. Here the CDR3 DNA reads TGCGCCAGCAGCTCCGCAGCGGGGGACACAGATACGCAGTATTTT.

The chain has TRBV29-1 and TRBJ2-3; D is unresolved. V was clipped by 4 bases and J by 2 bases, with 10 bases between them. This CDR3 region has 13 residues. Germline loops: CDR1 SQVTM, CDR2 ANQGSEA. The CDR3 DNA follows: TGCAGCGTTGCGGGCGCTTCCACAGATACGCAGTATTTT. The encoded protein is CSVAGASTDTQYF.

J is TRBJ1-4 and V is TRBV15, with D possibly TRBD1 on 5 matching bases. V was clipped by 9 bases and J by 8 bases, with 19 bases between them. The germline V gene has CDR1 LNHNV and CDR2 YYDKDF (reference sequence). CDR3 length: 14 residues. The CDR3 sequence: CATDKGRQAEKLFF. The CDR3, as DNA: TGTGCCACAGACAAGGGACGTCAGGCCGAAAAACTGTTTTTT.

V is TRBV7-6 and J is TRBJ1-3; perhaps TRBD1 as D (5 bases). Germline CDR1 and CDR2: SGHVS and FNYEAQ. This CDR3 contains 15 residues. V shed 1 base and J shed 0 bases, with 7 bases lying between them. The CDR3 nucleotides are TGTGCCAGCAGCTTAGGGGGCAGCTCTGGAAACACCATATATTTT. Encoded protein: CASSLGGSSGNTIYF. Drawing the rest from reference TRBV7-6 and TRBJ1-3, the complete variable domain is GAGVSQSPRYKVTKRGQDVALRCDPISGHVSLYWYRQALGQGPEFLTYFNYEAQQDKSGLPNDRFSAERPEGSISTLTIQRTEQRDSAMYRCASSLGGSSGNTIYFGEGSWLTVV.